Below are 21 T cell receptor beta chains sequenced from a single sample in a study of response to subunit inactivated influenza vaccine. MiXCR, run by TCRdb on the RT-PCR reads, gives a single entry per CDR3 protein. The table records under 850,000 distinct CDR3 sequences, roughly 20% of them present only once. This specimen was PBMCs from blood, taken 5 days after vaccination. The source is a man aged 50 to 60 who received an inactivated influenza vaccine.

The V call is TRBV7-9, the J call TRBJ2-1; D is unresolved. Looked up from germline, CDR1 is SEHNR and CDR2 is FQNEAQ (reference sequence). The CDR3 runs to 16 residues. Trimming shortened V by 0 bases and J by 5 bases, and 14 bases separated the two germline ends. The CDR3 is CASSLAAHLEDNEQFF. In nucleotides, the CDR3 is TGTGCCAGCAGCTTAGCGGCACACCTAGAGGACAATGAGCAGTTCTTC.

This chain connects TRBV7-2 to TRBJ1-2; possibly TRBD1 for D (5 bases). Looked up from germline, CDR1 is SGHTA and CDR2 is FQGNSA. This CDR3 comprises 14 residues. Trimming pared 5 bases from V and 3 bases from J, leaving 13 bases between. CDR3 sequence reads: CASSLRARDYGYTF. CDR3 sequence (DNA): TGTGCCAGCAGCCTCAGGGCTCGGGACTATGGCTACACCTTC.

J is TRBJ2-7 and V is TRBV3-1; D gene ambiguous. Germline values: CDR1 LGHDT, CDR2 YNNKEL (reference sequence). V dropped 0 bases and J dropped 0 bases, with 9 bases sitting between them. This CDR3 spans 15 amino acids. For the CDR3, the DNA is TGTGCCAGCAGCCAAGACAGCTCCCTCTCCTACGAGCAGTACTTC. The encoded protein is CASSQDSSLSYEQYF.

The chain employs TRBV29-1 and TRBJ1-1; D is possibly TRBD1 (5 bases). This CDR3 is built from 15 residues. V lost 4 bases, J lost 5 bases, and 20 bases lay in between. Germline assignment: CDR1 SQVTM and CDR2 ANQGSEA. The CDR3 sequence is CSVAAAGLRRTEAFF. The CDR3 DNA is TGCAGCGTTGCTGCGGCAGGGTTACGGCGGACTGAAGCTTTCTTT.

The genes are TRBV7-6 and TRBJ2-1; 9 bases agree with TRBD1. CDR3 length: 15 amino acids. Germline V gene data show CDR1 as SGHVS and CDR2 as FNYEAQ. V gave up 5 bases and J gave up 5 bases; unmatched junction bases: 7. The CDR3 nucleotides read TGTGCCAGCAGCCGAACCGGGACAGGGAACAATGAGCAGTTCTTC. Translating gives CASSRTGTGNNEQFF.

This chain uses TRBV25-1 with TRBJ2-2; D is unclear. V lost 1 base to trimming and J lost 2 bases, with 8 bases between them. The CDR3 is 15 amino acids. Per germline, CDR1 MGHDK and CDR2 SYGVNS. As DNA, the CDR3 is TGTGCCAGCAGTGAATTTATGGGAAACACCGGGGAGCTGTTTTTT. Residues: CASSEFMGNTGELFF.

The V gene is TRBV12-3 or TRBV12-4, the J gene TRBJ1-1; D remains ambiguous. V was shortened by 5 bases and J by 10 bases, with 11 bases between the two germline ends. The length of the CDR3 is 11 residues. The CDR3 sequence: CASSGQAGAFF. DNA for the CDR3: TGTGCCAGCAGTGGTCAGGCCGGAGCTTTCTTT.

This clonotype has just a few counts. The rearrangement joins TRBV2 to TRBJ1-2; 8 bases line up with TRBD1. CDR1 is SNHLY and CDR2 is FYNNEI in the germline V gene. The CDR3 covers 14 residues. Losses at the gene ends were 6 bases for V and 4 bases for J; bases not matched to a gene: 7. The CDR3 DNA follows: TGTGCCAGCAGAGAACAGGGGGGGAGCTATGGCTACACCTTC. Translated, it gives CASREQGGSYGYTF.

This clonotype was seen only a few times. The chain uses TRBV29-1 and TRBJ2-2; D unclear. Germline CDR1 SQVTM, CDR2 ANQGSEA. The CDR3 totals 11 residues. DNA of the CDR3: TGCACCGCGGAGAACACCGGGGAGCTGTTTTTT. Encoded protein: CTAENTGELFF.

This clonotype has at least ten counts. The junction and the germline gene differ at one end; a read error may be behind it. The J gene is TRBJ2-7, the V gene TRBV5-1; 7 bases fit TRBD2. CDR1 is SGHRS, CDR2 YFSETQ, per germline. The CDR3 runs 13 residues. Written as DNA, the CDR3 is TGTGCCAGCAGCTTAGGGAGGGCCTACGAGCAGTACTTC. Its protein product is CASSLGRAYEQYF. The variable domain in full, completed from reference TRBV5-1 and TRBJ2-7, reads KAGVTQTPRYLIKTRGQQVTLSCSPISGHRSVSWYQQTPGQGLQFLFEYFSETQRNKGNFPGRFSGRQFSNSRSEMNVSTLELGDSALYLCASSLGRAYEQYFGPGTRLTVT.

This chain connects TRBV6-5 to TRBJ2-1; D is possibly TRBD2 (6 bases). The CDR3 totals 13 residues. V was cut by 2 bases and J by 10 bases, with 12 bases left in between. Germline V lookup: CDR1 MNHEY, CDR2 SVGAGI. The CDR3 loop is CASSYGGRGEQFF. DNA of the CDR3: TGTGCCAGCAGTTACGGTGGCCGGGGGGAGCAGTTCTTC.

J is TRBJ2-1 and V is TRBV6-1; TRBD2 matches at 12 bases. After removal of 6 bases from V and 8 bases from J, the junction contained 17 bases not matched to a gene. Germline CDR1 MNHNS, CDR2 SASEGT. The CDR3 totals 18 residues. The CDR3 here is CASSHAGLAGGRGDEQFF. In nucleotides, the CDR3 is TGTGCCAGCAGCCACGCGGGACTAGCGGGTGGCAGGGGGGATGAGCAGTTCTTC.

The chain uses TRBV7-6 and TRBJ2-3, with D uncertain. V lost 5 bases to trimming and J lost 4 bases, with 16 bases between them. The CDR3 is 15 amino acids. Germline CDR1 SGHVS, CDR2 FNYEAQ. This CDR3 reads CASSQNLLKSDTQYF. The CDR3 region has the DNA TGTGCCAGCAGCCAGAATTTATTAAAGTCAGATACGCAGTATTTT.

The chain joins TRBV20-1 to TRBJ2-7; D not resolved. There are 13 residues in the CDR3. The V end lost 3 bases, the J end lost 0 bases, and 9 bases lay between the germline ends. In germline, CDR1 is DFQATT, CDR2 SNEGSKA (reference sequence). The chain's CDR3 is CSARSRTSYEQYF. The CDR3 DNA reads as TGCAGTGCTAGGTCCAGGACCTCCTACGAGCAGTACTTC.

In its sample, this clonotype was seen a few times. The genes are TRBV5-1 and TRBJ2-1; 8 nucleotides align to TRBD1. Germline trimming cut 4 bases from V and 6 bases from J; bases unmatched to any gene: 6. CDR1 is SGHRS, CDR2 YFSETQ, per germline. The length of the CDR3 is 14 residues. The CDR3 region has the DNA TGCGCCAGCAGCCCCCGGACAGGGTTCAATGAGCAGTTCTTC. Protein: CASSPRTGFNEQFF.

The CDR3 DNA follows: TGTGCCAGCAGGGACCCGACAGGATCATACTACAATGAGCAGTTCTTC. Translated: CASRDPTGSYYNEQFF. The chain uses TRBV28 and TRBJ2-1; perhaps TRBD1 as D (6 bases). CDR1 and CDR2 (germline): MDHEN, SYDVKM. V lost 6 bases and J 3 bases, leaving 18 bases between the germline ends. There are 16 residues in the CDR3.

In this sample, this clonotype turned up a few times. The V gene is TRBV7-8, the J gene TRBJ2-7, with 9 bases matching TRBD1. This CDR3 spans 15 amino acids. Per germline, CDR1 SGHVS and CDR2 FQNEAQ. V was pared by 4 bases and J by 5 bases, with 9 bases of the junction left unmatched. CDR3 sequence: CASSSRHRGLDEQYF. CDR3 DNA sequence: TGTGCCAGCAGCTCCAGACACAGGGGGCTGGACGAGCAGTACTTC.

The sample holds a few counts of this clonotype. The CDR3 carries no conserved terminal phenylalanine or tryptophan, so it likely arises from a read error. The CDR3 DNA sequence: TGTGCCAGCAGTTTCCCCCTGAGGAGGATGTTGGCCAACGTCCTGACTGTC. It yields the protein CASSFPLRRMLANVLTV. This chain uses TRBV12-3 or TRBV12-4 with TRBJ2-6; a possible D gene is TRBD2 (5 bases). The CDR3 contains 17 residues. Trimming stripped 3 bases from V and 6 bases from J, with 18 bases between.

About this clonotype: A much larger clone differs from this one at a single base, so this may be a read error. The chain is built from TRBV20-1 and TRBJ2-1; unclear D gene. Germline CDR1 reads DFQATT; CDR2 reads SNEGSKA (reference sequence). The CDR3 consists of 16 residues. CDR3: CCAREPRTLYNNEQFF. For the CDR3, the DNA is TGCTGTGCTAGAGAGCCTAGGACCCTTTACAACAATGAGCAGTTCTTC.

This clonotype turned up a few times. The rearrangement links TRBV24-1 to TRBJ2-3; D tentatively fits TRBD1 or TRBD2 (5 bases each). The CDR3 runs 19 residues. The germline gives CDR1 KGHDR, CDR2 SFDVKD. V dropped 2 bases and J dropped 2 bases, with 22 bases sitting between them. This CDR3 reads CATSDSSYLPGRHTDTQYF. In DNA, the CDR3 is TGTGCCACCAGTGATTCTTCATACTTACCGGGACGGCACACAGATACGCAGTATTTT.

The rearrangement joins TRBV6-1 to TRBJ1-2; D possibly corresponds to TRBD1 (5 bases). V was pared by 6 bases and J by 0 bases, with 8 bases between. The CDR3 runs 13 residues. Germline V gene lookup returns CDR1 MNHNS and CDR2 SASEGT. CDR3 amino acids: CASRRGTNYGYTF. CDR3 DNA sequence: TGTGCCAGCAGACGGGGCACTAACTATGGCTACACCTTC.